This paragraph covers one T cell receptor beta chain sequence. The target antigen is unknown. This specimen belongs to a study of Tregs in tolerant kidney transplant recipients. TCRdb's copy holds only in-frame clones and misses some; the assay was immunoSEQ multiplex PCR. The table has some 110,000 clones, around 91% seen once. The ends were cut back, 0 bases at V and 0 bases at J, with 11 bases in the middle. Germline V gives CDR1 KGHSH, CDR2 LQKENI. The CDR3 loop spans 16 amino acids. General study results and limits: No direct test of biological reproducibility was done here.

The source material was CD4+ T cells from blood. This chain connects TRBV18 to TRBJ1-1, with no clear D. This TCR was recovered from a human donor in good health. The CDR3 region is CASSPPTRAMNTEAFF. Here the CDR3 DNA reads TGTGCCAGCTCACCACCGACAAGGGCCATGAACACTGAAGCTTTCTTT.